This record covers a single T cell receptor beta chain. Its antigen is still unknown. The data originate from a study of T-cell memory formation after mild COVID-19. Study conclusions and caveats: CD4+ clones that contracted lay mainly in CM and EM; CD8+ ones lay in EMRA. Clones contracting day 15 to 85 were balanced CD4/CD8; later expanders leaned CD4+. Pre-infection memory held some responding clones, suggesting pre-existing cross-reactive T cells responded.

Per the germline V gene, CDR1 is MNHEY and CDR2 is SVGAGI. The J segment lost 3 bases and the V segment lost 1 base, leaving 6 bases of the junction unmatched. The length of the CDR3 is 16 residues. TCRdb reprocessed the 5' RACE reads with MiXCR, giving one entry per CDR3 protein. The sample gives hundreds of thousands of distinct CDR3 sequences, approximately 19% of which show up once; 20% to 25% is in the top ten. Source material: PBMCs or a T cell subset sorted from them (not recorded which). The gene calls are TRBV6-5 and TRBJ2-3; 8 bases fit TRBD2. The clonotype originates from a man in his late teens or twenties who had mild COVID-19 (a few samples of this study predate the infection). Cell type and time point are not known. This CDR3 reads CASSYWRGAGTDTQYF. The CDR3, as DNA: TGTGCCAGCAGTTACTGGCGGGGGGCCGGAACAGATACGCAGTATTTT.